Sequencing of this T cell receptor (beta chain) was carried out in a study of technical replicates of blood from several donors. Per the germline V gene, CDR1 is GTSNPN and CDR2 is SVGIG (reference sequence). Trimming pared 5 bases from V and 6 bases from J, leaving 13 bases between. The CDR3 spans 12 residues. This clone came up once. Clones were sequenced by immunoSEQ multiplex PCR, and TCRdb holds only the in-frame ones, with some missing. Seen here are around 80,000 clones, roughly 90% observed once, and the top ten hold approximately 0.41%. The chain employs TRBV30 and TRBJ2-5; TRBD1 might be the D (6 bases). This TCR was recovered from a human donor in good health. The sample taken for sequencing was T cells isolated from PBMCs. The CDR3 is CAWGLQGQTQYF. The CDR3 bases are TGTGCCTGGGGCCTTCAGGGGCAGACCCAGTACTTC.